What follows are 32 T cell receptor beta chains derived from one specimen sequenced in a study of identical twins. TCRdb itself ran the 5' RACE reads through MiXCR, one entry per CDR3 protein. The sample includes 550,000 to 700,000 distinct CDR3 sequences, 20% to 25% seen only once; the top ten take approximately 4.5%. These same records also appear under a second study, on T cells expressing NK-cell markers.

The specimen was PBMCs. These receptors all stem from a woman aged 18-29 years in good health.

This clonotype has only a few counts. V is TRBV20-1 and J is TRBJ2-1; 9 bases are a match to TRBD2. V shed 1 base and J 0 bases; nucleotides not matched to a gene: 4. Germline CDR1 DFQATT, CDR2 SNEGSKA (reference sequence). The CDR3 has 16 amino acids. Here the CDR3 reads CSARGSSGSSYNEQFF. Written as DNA, the CDR3 is TGCAGTGCTAGAGGGAGTAGCGGGAGCTCCTACAATGAGCAGTTCTTC.

This clonotype was seen only a few times. This chain connects TRBV20-1 to TRBJ2-3; D remains ambiguous. V lost 6 bases to trimming and J lost 0 bases, with 7 bases between them. Germline V gene data show CDR1 as DFQATT and CDR2 as SNEGSKA (reference sequence). The CDR3 totals 12 residues. The CDR3 DNA follows: TGCAGTGCCCTTCATAGCACAGATACGCAGTATTTT. As protein: CSALHSTDTQYF.

The J gene is TRBJ2-4, the V gene TRBV6-1, with TRBD1 identical over 7 bases. Per germline, CDR1 MNHNS and CDR2 SASEGT. The ends lost 6 bases at V and 0 bases at J; junction bases unmatched: 5. The CDR3 extends over 15 amino acids. CDR3 in DNA: TGTGCCAGCAGCGTGACAGGGCTAGCCAAAAACATTCAGTACTTC. It codes for CASSVTGLAKNIQYF.

This clonotype was detected a few times. The chain carries TRBV9 and TRBJ1-2; D uncertain. The CDR3 spans 14 residues. CDR1 is SGDLS and CDR2 is YYNGEE in the germline V gene. V was pared by 0 bases and J by 6 bases, with 12 bases between. The CDR3: CASSVGPGPDGYTF. The CDR3 DNA is TGTGCCAGCAGCGTAGGTCCGGGCCCAGATGGCTACACCTTC. The entire variable domain, with the rest obtained from reference TRBV9 and TRBJ1-2, is as follows: DSGVTQTPKHLITATGQRVTLRCSPRSGDLSVYWYQQSLDQGLQFLIQYYNGEERAKGNILERFSAQQFPDLHSELNLSSLELGDSALYFCASSVGPGPDGYTFGSGTRLTVV.

This clonotype has only a few counts. The chain recombines TRBV4-3 with TRBJ1-3; maybe TRBD1 (6 bases). CDR1 is LGHNA and CDR2 is YSLEER in the germline V gene. Between the trimmed V and J ends, which lost 3 bases and 2 bases, there was a span of 11 bases. The CDR3 is 15 amino acids. The CDR3 bases are TGCGCCAGCAGCCACCTGAGGGGGGCTGGAAACACCATATATTTT. This sequence encodes CASSHLRGAGNTIYF.

In this sample, this clonotype turned up a few times. The rearrangement links TRBV5-1 to TRBJ2-1, with 8 bases lining up with TRBD1. The CDR3 spans 16 residues. Trimming took 7 bases from V and 5 from J; bases not matched to a gene: 14. From germline, CDR1 is SGHRS and CDR2 YFSETQ. The CDR3 protein is CASGGSRQGANNEQFF. CDR3 nucleotides: TGCGCCAGCGGAGGTTCGCGGCAGGGGGCCAACAATGAGCAGTTCTTC.

This clonotype was observed at least ten times. V gene TRBV20-1 combines with J gene TRBJ1-1; D is ambiguous. Trimming took 5 bases from V and 3 from J, leaving 13 bases between them. Germline values: CDR1 DFQATT, CDR2 SNEGSKA (reference sequence). CDR3 size: 13 residues. CDR3 DNA sequence: TGCAGTGCTCCCCTGGGGAGGGACACTGAAGCTTTCTTT. Its protein is CSAPLGRDTEAFF.

The chain links TRBV5-4 to TRBJ2-1, with 11 bases fitting TRBD1. Germline CDR1 SGHNT, CDR2 YYREEE (reference sequence). Trimming removed 4 bases from V and 6 bases from J; junction bases left unmatched: 3. The CDR3 extends over 14 amino acids. Here the CDR3 DNA reads TGTGCCAGCAGCAGGACAGGGGGCTTCAATGAGCAGTTCTTC. It specifies CASSRTGGFNEQFF.

The V and J genes are TRBV20-1 and TRBJ2-7; 7 nucleotides align to TRBD2. CDR1 and CDR2 (germline): DFQATT, SNEGSKA (reference sequence). The ends lost 0 bases at V and 6 bases at J; junction bases unmatched: 8. There are 14 residues in the CDR3. In DNA form, the CDR3 reads TGCAGTGCTAGAGAACTCGGGACTACCCCCGAGCAGTACTTC. Protein: CSARELGTTPEQYF.

The chain employs TRBV29-1 and TRBJ2-3; 8 bases match TRBD2. There are 14 residues in the CDR3. Germline CDR1 is SQVTM and CDR2 is ANQGSEA. Trimming removed 6 bases from V and 5 bases from J; junction bases left unmatched: 10. CDR3 nucleotides: TGCAGCGTCAAAGGACGGGGGGGCATAGATACGCAGTATTTT. Translating it yields CSVKGRGGIDTQYF.

The chain uses TRBV5-5 and TRBJ2-3; 11 bases match TRBD1. Trimming took 2 bases from V and 5 from J; bases not matched to a gene: 4. The length of the CDR3 is 15 residues. Germline V gives CDR1 SGHKS, CDR2 YYEKEE (reference sequence). DNA of the CDR3: TGTGCCAGCAGCTTCGGGACAGGGGGGCAAGATACGCAGTATTTT. This sequence encodes CASSFGTGGQDTQYF.

This clonotype was recorded a few times. J is TRBJ1-1 and V is TRBV12-5, with D uncertain. The CDR3 has 13 amino acids. Trimming removed 5 bases from V and 4 bases from J, with 11 bases in between. The V gene's germline CDR1 is LGHNT and CDR2 FRNRAP. CDR3 bases: TGTGCTAGTGGTCCAGAAGAGGGCACTGAAGCTTTCTTT. Amino acids: CASGPEEGTEAFF.

Written as DNA, the CDR3 is TGTGCCAGCCCTAAGACTAGCGGGGGAATCTCCTACAATGAGCAGTTCTTC. It encodes CASPKTSGGISYNEQFF. The V call is TRBV7-2, the J call TRBJ2-1; TRBD2 agrees at 12 bases. The V segment lost 8 bases and the J segment 0 bases; nucleotides outside the gene matches: 8. This CDR3 has 17 residues. Per the germline V gene, CDR1 is SGHTA and CDR2 is FQGNSA.

This clonotype occurred a few times. J is TRBJ1-2 and V is TRBV20-1, with D possibly TRBD1 on 6 matching bases. Trimming pared 3 bases from V and 2 bases from J, leaving 10 bases between. This CDR3 contains 13 residues. Germline V CDR1 and CDR2: DFQATT, SNEGSKA (reference sequence). CDR3: CSASTGLNYGYTF. The DNA of the CDR3 is TGCAGTGCTAGTACAGGGCTCAACTATGGCTACACCTTC.

The rearrangement joins TRBV13 to TRBJ2-1, with TRBD1 identical over 8 bases. This CDR3 contains 17 residues. Trimming took 4 bases from V and 4 from J; bases not matched to a gene: 12. Germline values: CDR1 PRHDT, CDR2 FYEKMQ (reference sequence). Written as DNA, the CDR3 is TGTGCCAGCAGCTCCACCACCACGGACAGGGAATACAATGAGCAGTTCTTC. Its protein product is CASSSTTTDREYNEQFF. The entire variable domain, with the rest obtained from reference TRBV13 and TRBJ2-1, is as follows: AAGVIQSPRHLIKEKRETATLKCYPIPRHDTVYWYQQGPGQDPQFLISFYEKMQSDKGSIPDRFSAQQFSDYHSELNMSSLELGDSALYFCASSSTTTDREYNEQFFGPGTRLTVL.

This clonotype was seen at least ten times. V and J are TRBV2 and TRBJ2-3; a possible D gene is TRBD2 (5 bases). The CDR3 extends over 15 amino acids. V gave up 6 bases and J gave up 3 bases, with 16 bases separating them. CDR1 is SNHLY, CDR2 FYNNEI, per germline. This CDR3 is CASSPDWGETDTQYF. CDR3 bases: TGTGCCAGCAGCCCGGACTGGGGAGAAACAGATACGCAGTATTTT.

Sample share makes this clonotype medium-sized (0.01 to 0.1%). The chain couples TRBV20-1 to TRBJ2-5, with 14 positions matching TRBD2. This CDR3 region has 16 residues. With 1 base clipped from V and 4 bases from J, the junction kept 5 bases outside the gene matches. Germline V lookup: CDR1 DFQATT, CDR2 SNEGSKA (reference sequence). The CDR3 bases are TGCAGTGCTAGAGTGGGACTAGCGGGGGATACAGAGACCCAGTACTTC. Protein sequence: CSARVGLAGDTETQYF.

This clonotype was recorded at least ten times. The chain couples TRBV20-1 to TRBJ2-3, with 7 positions matching TRBD2. This CDR3 is built from 15 residues. Looked up from germline, CDR1 is DFQATT and CDR2 is SNEGSKA (reference sequence). The V gene end was trimmed by 6 bases and the J gene end by 3 bases; junction bases not matched to a gene: 12. CDR3 sequence reads: CSAPRGGSWTDTQYF. The CDR3 region has the DNA TGCAGTGCCCCCCGAGGCGGGAGTTGGACAGATACGCAGTATTTT.

The chain links TRBV19 to TRBJ2-1, with D unresolved. Germline V gives CDR1 LNHDA, CDR2 SQIVND (reference sequence). V lost 7 bases to trimming and J lost 8 bases, with 12 bases between them. The CDR3 is made up of 12 amino acids. This CDR3 reads CASTSGLDEQFF. The CDR3 DNA is TGTGCCAGTACCTCCGGCTTGGATGAGCAGTTCTTC.

Only a few counts were recorded for this clonotype. V and J are TRBV7-6 and TRBJ1-2, with D possibly matching TRBD1 (6 bases). Trimming cost V 4 bases and J 3 bases, with 18 bases left between them. This CDR3 has 16 residues. The V gene's germline CDR1 is SGHVS and CDR2 FNYEAQ. Here the CDR3 reads CASSSNPDRAYYGYTF. CDR3 in DNA: TGTGCCAGCAGCTCTAACCCGGACAGAGCCTACTATGGCTACACCTTC. Looking up the rest from reference TRBV7-6 and TRBJ1-2 gives the full variable domain: GAGVSQSPRYKVTKRGQDVALRCDPISGHVSLYWYRQALGQGPEFLTYFNYEAQQDKSGLPNDRFSAERPEGSISTLTIQRTEQRDSAMYRCASSSNPDRAYYGYTFGSGTRLTVV.

The CDR3 nucleotides are TGCAGTGCTGGGGGTCTGTTAAATGGAATAAGACCCTACAATGAGCAGTTCTTC. Protein: CSAGGLLNGIRPYNEQFF. The V call is TRBV20-1, the J call TRBJ2-1; D could derive from TRBD1 or TRBD2 (5 bases each). This CDR3 comprises 18 residues. In germline, CDR1 is DFQATT, CDR2 SNEGSKA (reference sequence). The V end lost 5 bases, the J end lost 2 bases, and 25 bases lay between the germline ends.

This chain connects TRBV5-1 to TRBJ2-2; D not certain. Germline V lookup: CDR1 SGHRS, CDR2 YFSETQ. Trimming cost V 3 bases and J 2 bases, with 8 bases left between them. The CDR3 spans 14 residues. The CDR3 region is CASSSPVNTGELFF. CDR3 sequence (DNA): TGCGCCAGCAGCTCGCCGGTTAACACCGGGGAGCTGTTTTTT.

This clonotype was seen a few times. The chain links TRBV5-6 to TRBJ2-7, with a tentative D call TRBD2 (6 bases). The CDR3 runs to 14 residues. The germline V gene has CDR1 SGHDT and CDR2 YYEEEE. The V end lost 4 bases, the J end lost 2 bases, and 13 bases lay between the germline ends. The chain's CDR3 is CASSPGTSTYEQYF. The CDR3 DNA reads as TGTGCCAGCAGCCCGGGGACTTCCACCTACGAGCAGTACTTC.

The rearrangement uses TRBV6-1 and TRBJ2-7; 10 bases fit TRBD2. CDR3 length: 14 amino acids. V trimming: 5 bases; J trimming: 5 bases; junction bases outside the gene matches: 6. In germline, CDR1 is MNHNS, CDR2 SASEGT. The CDR3 protein is CASSRAGGNDEQYF. The CDR3 DNA reads TGTGCCAGCAGTCGAGCGGGAGGGAACGACGAGCAGTACTTC.

Only a few counts were recorded for this clonotype. The chain combines TRBV5-1 with TRBJ2-3; no firm D call. The CDR3 length is 15 residues. Germline CDR1 and CDR2: SGHRS and YFSETQ. The V gene lost 0 bases and the J gene lost 0 bases, with 8 bases spanning the gap. The DNA of the CDR3 is TGCGCCAGCAGCTTGGCCAAGCCCAGCACAGATACGCAGTATTTT. This codes for CASSLAKPSTDTQYF.

This chain connects TRBV20-1 to TRBJ2-7; D is perhaps TRBD1 (6 bases). The V gene's germline CDR1 is DFQATT and CDR2 SNEGSKA (reference sequence). CDR3 length: 14 amino acids. The ends were cut back, 0 bases at V and 0 bases at J, with 9 bases in the middle. In nucleotides, the CDR3 is TGCAGTGCTAGAGATAACAGGGCCTCCTACGAGCAGTACTTC. Translation gives CSARDNRASYEQYF.

This clonotype was observed at least ten times. The chain is built from TRBV7-9 and TRBJ1-2, with D unclear. The germline V and J ends were trimmed by 3 bases and 0 bases, with 11 bases remaining between them. Germline values: CDR1 SEHNR, CDR2 FQNEAQ (reference sequence). This CDR3 contains 15 residues. In nucleotides, the CDR3 is TGTGCCAGCAGCTTGGGCGGTTTAGCTAACTATGGCTACACCTTC. This sequence encodes CASSLGGLANYGYTF.

This rearrangement joins TRBV15 to TRBJ1-5; D gene ambiguous. The germline gives CDR1 LNHNV, CDR2 YYDKDF (reference sequence). This CDR3 contains 12 residues. Trimming removed 0 bases at V and 7 bases at J, with 4 bases between. The CDR3 region has the DNA TGTGCCACCAGCAGAGATCGCCAGCCCCAGCATTTT. It encodes CATSRDRQPQHF.

The V gene is TRBV2, the J gene TRBJ2-3; TRBD1 aligns across 9 bases. The CDR3 has 14 amino acids. Germline CDR1 and CDR2: SNHLY and FYNNEI. With V trimmed by 1 base and J by 7 bases, 3 bases remained unmatched. CDR3 loop: CASSEDRGLNTQYF. CDR3 coding DNA: TGTGCCAGCAGTGAAGACAGGGGGCTGAATACGCAGTATTTT. Drawing the rest from reference TRBV2 and TRBJ2-3, the complete variable domain is EPEVTQTPSHQVTQMGQEVILRCVPISNHLYFYWYRQILGQKVEFLVSFYNNEISEKSEIFDDQFSVERPDGSNFTLKIRSTKLEDSAMYFCASSEDRGLNTQYFGPGTRLTVL.

This clonotype was recorded at least ten times. The rearrangement uses TRBV20-1 and TRBJ2-7, with D possibly TRBD1 on 5 matching bases. CDR1 is DFQATT, CDR2 SNEGSKA, per germline (reference sequence). This CDR3 has 14 residues. V lost 5 bases and J 2 bases, leaving 16 bases between the germline ends. The CDR3 here is CSADQVTDTYEQYF. The CDR3 region has the DNA TGCAGTGCTGACCAGGTGACAGACACCTACGAGCAGTACTTC.

This clonotype was seen a handful of times. The chain links TRBV20-1 to TRBJ2-7; 8 nucleotides match TRBD2. Trimming took 3 bases from V and 2 from J; bases not matched to a gene: 3. The CDR3 sequence is 13 residues long. Germline CDR1 reads DFQATT; CDR2 reads SNEGSKA (reference sequence). CDR3 region: CSASTGGTYEQYF. The CDR3 nucleotides read TGCAGTGCTAGTACGGGGGGGACCTACGAGCAGTACTTC.

V gene TRBV29-1 combines with J gene TRBJ2-7; D perhaps matches TRBD1 (6 bases). The V and J ends lost 4 bases and 7 bases respectively, with 17 bases between them. Germline CDR1 SQVTM, CDR2 ANQGSEA. This CDR3 is built from 13 residues. The CDR3 coding sequence is TGCAGCGTTGGCGCAGGGGCAGGCATGGAGCAGTACTTC. Amino acid sequence: CSVGAGAGMEQYF.